This TCR beta chain appears in the sequencing data of a study of T cell responses to AZD1222 COVID-19 vaccine (dated by TCRdb to 2020 to 2022). Some background on the complete study: Because spike-specific TCR depth and breadth did not differ between the two schedules, AZD1222 recipients who got a second dose at roughly 4 weeks were pooled with those who got a second dose at roughly 12 weeks. Enrollment into the trials was organized by age into subgroups of 18-55, 56-69 and 70-plus years, and those subgroups contained roughly 150, 30 and 60 TCR-sequenced participants, respectively. TCR sequencing covered roughly 230 trial participants: nearly 210 given two doses of AZD1222 and 26 given two doses of MenACWY control vaccine.

Of note for this clone: No antigen is known for it. No qualities accompany the bases; no much larger clone lies one base away.

V is pared back by 5 bases and J by 8 bases, with 22 bases lying between the germline termini. Based on the germline V gene (reference sequence), the CDR1 and CDR2 sequences are MNHEY and SMNVEV. Measured from the cysteine to the phenylalanine, the CDR3 is 16 residues long. Left in the record is the CDR3 DNA by itself, 48 bases read in frame from the first base. The CDR3 regions of human TCRbeta chains were analyzed by immunosequencing. Under the source paper's analysis protocol: Repertoire TCRs were matched against a reference library of SARS-CoV-2-specific TCRs generated with the MIRA antigen-specificity platform. Breadth was defined as the fraction of unique TCRs that were SARS-CoV-2-associated, and depth was defined as the fraction of total T cells that were SARS-CoV-2-associated. Using the MIRA data, each spike-specific TCR was mapped to the spike region that the TCR reacts to and placed in a CD4 or CD8 class. Log10-transformed breadth and depth values were compared by one-way ANOVA with Sidak's multiple comparisons tests. The table was pulled from immuneACCESS by TCRdb, which kept in-frame rearrangements only. Such tables lose some clones; where checked, under half of the loss comes from unresolved V genes, and the rest has no known cause. That table supplies the V and J calls and clone size; D and trimming were determined from the DNA. This sample holds 90,000 to 150,000 clones; around 82% were observed only once. The ten most abundant clones make up about 6% of the sample.

The investigation overall reported the following: The 56-69-year group was small, and its depth increase did not reach significance, likely because of low power. A significant rise in spike-specific TCR breadth and depth was observed after two AZD1222 doses relative to day 0 and relative to MenACWY recipients. Reportedly, close to half of the unique spike-specific TCRs recognized epitopes lying outside the regions that are mutated in the B.1.351 and B.1.1.7 variants. Conclusions about previously exposed vaccinees are limited because only 6 or 7 AZD1222 recipients were SARS-CoV-2 seropositive at baseline. The whole spike protein was spanned by vaccine-associated CD4 TCRs, and dominant responses were seen in regions 160-218 and 743-854. No day 14 peak-response samples were available, so repertoires were characterized only after the peak T cell response. Participants were mostly white British, with more females than males. The authors suggested clonal diversity may have been underestimated.

The time point label, read with the paper, signifies: baseline before first vaccination. Samples from vaccinated people were obtained from the UK trials COV001 and COV002, which included a single-blind randomized controlled phase 2/3 trial of AZD1222 (ChAdOx1 nCoV-19) in healthy adults. For TCRbeta chain sequencing, PBMC samples from trial participants were taken at day 0 and at day 28 after the second dose. The rearrangement joined TRBV27 to TRBJ1-3, with no D gene named confidently. The source was peripheral blood, collected on day 0 of AZD1222 vaccination. This TCR derives from an adult in good health. CDR3 region: CASSARLGSHGDTIYF. The DNA reads TGTGCCAGCAGTGCCCGCCTGGGCTCGCATGGGGACACCATATATTTT.